This T cell receptor beta chain came from a study of cytomegalovirus exposure and HLA in healthy donors. Whole-study results and caveats: Available immune exposure information covered CMV serostatus only. Apparent HLA restriction characterized most CMV-associated TCR beta chains in a later analysis. Most TCR sequences proved rare, with some public TCRs found in many donors.

This PCR relied on a set of 60 Vbeta primers and 13 Jbeta primers. The repertoire was sequenced with immunoSEQ multiplex PCR; TCRdb's copy has only in-frame clones and lacks some. The sample lists about 79,000 clones, 65% to 70% occurring once. The CDR3 sequence is 14 residues long. CDR1 and CDR2 from the germline V gene are SGHRS and YFSETQ. The germline V and J ends were trimmed by 1 base and 10 bases, with 12 bases remaining between them. This clone came up a few times. The antigen remains undetermined. This TCR derives from a woman aged 45-65 years in good health and CMV-seropositive. Sequenced: PBMCs. The genes are TRBV5-1 and TRBJ1-6; D perhaps matches TRBD1 (6 bases). The CDR3 sequence is CASSLQGTDSPLHF. The CDR3 DNA follows: TGCGCCAGCAGCTTGCAGGGGACGGACTCACCCCTCCACTTT.